One sample yielded the 16 T cell receptor beta chains listed below, sequenced in a study of blood T cell repertoires in COVID-19. Only in-frame clones appear in the TCRdb table, and some are missing; sequencing was by immunoSEQ multiplex PCR. Of about 93,000 clones in the sample, approximately 91% were seen once. Source material: peripheral blood. These receptors came from a man aged 55 to 70 with COVID-19, enrolled during active disease.

This clone was detected only a few times. This chain connects TRBV10-3 to TRBJ1-2; possibly TRBD1 for D (5 bases). Germline assignment: CDR1 ENHRY and CDR2 SYGVKD. The CDR3 is made up of 13 amino acids. Trimming pared 6 bases from V and 7 bases from J, leaving 15 bases between. The chain's CDR3 is CAIRVTGVRGYTF. Here the CDR3 DNA reads TGTGCCATCAGGGTGACGGGGGTTCGTGGCTACACCTTC.

This clone was picked up a small number of times. In nucleotides, the CDR3 is TGTGCCAGCTCGTTGGGAGCAGGGGGCTACACCATATATTTT. Encoded protein: CASSLGAGGYTIYF. The chain employs TRBV18 and TRBJ1-3, with TRBD1 matching 8 bases. This CDR3 contains 14 residues. Germline V gene lookup returns CDR1 KGHSH and CDR2 LQKENI. The junction had 9 bases not matched to a gene; V was cut back by 6 bases and J by 8 bases.

The chain has TRBV10-2 and TRBJ2-7; 14 bases are shared with TRBD2. After removal of 8 bases from V and 5 bases from J, the junction contained 8 bases not matched to a gene. The CDR3 spans 15 residues. From germline, CDR1 is WSHSY and CDR2 SAAADI. The CDR3 spells CASSLTSGRADEQYF. The CDR3 region has the DNA TGCGCCAGCTCCCTGACTAGCGGGAGGGCCGACGAGCAGTACTTC.

The chain uses TRBV14 and TRBJ2-5; weak D call: TRBD2 (6 bases). This CDR3 has 17 amino acids. Germline V lookup: CDR1 SGHDN, CDR2 FVKESK. Trimming left V 1 base short and J 0 bases short, with 15 bases between. For the CDR3, the DNA is TGTGCCAGCAGCCAAGGACGGAGGGGCCTGTACCAAGAGACCCAGTACTTC. This encodes CASSQGRRGLYQETQYF.

The CDR3 protein is CASSHMTGGAYNEQFF. DNA of the CDR3: TGTGCCAGCAGCCATATGACAGGGGGCGCCTACAATGAGCAGTTCTTC. The chain couples TRBV5-6 to TRBJ2-1, with TRBD1 identical over 10 bases. Losses at the gene ends were 4 bases for V and 2 bases for J; bases not matched to a gene: 6. This CDR3 is 16 amino acids long. From germline, CDR1 is SGHDT and CDR2 YYEEEE. Combining the CDR3 with reference TRBV5-6 and TRBJ2-1 gives the whole variable domain DAGVTQSPTHLIKTRGQQVTLRCSPKSGHDTVSWYQQALGQGPQFIFQYYEEEERQRGNFPDRFSGHQFPNYSSELNVNALLLGDSALYLCASSHMTGGAYNEQFFGPGTRLTVL.

The J gene is TRBJ1-5, the V gene TRBV6-5; 9 nucleotides line up with TRBD1. V dropped 10 bases and J dropped 7; count of bases not matched to a gene: 11. In germline, CDR1 is MNHEY, CDR2 SVGAGI. The length of the CDR3 is 14 residues. The DNA of the CDR3 is TGTGCCATTACACAGGGGGCGGACGGCCAGCCCCAGCATTTT. Translating it yields CAITQGADGQPQHF.

The chain has TRBV4-2 and TRBJ2-1, with 8 nucleotides matching TRBD2. There are 18 residues in the CDR3. Trimming at V came to 0 bases and at J to 4 bases, leaving 11 bases not matched to a gene. Germline CDR1 LGHNA, CDR2 YNFKEQ. Written as DNA, the CDR3 is TGTGCCAGCAGCCAAGATTCAACCCGGTCGGGAGGGTACAATGAGCAGTTCTTC. Its translation: CASSQDSTRSGGYNEQFF.

The chain combines TRBV2 with TRBJ2-3, with 8 positions matching TRBD1. Germline CDR1 reads SNHLY; CDR2 reads FYNNEI. The CDR3 contains 14 residues. V lost 7 bases and J lost 6; bases outside the gene matches: 9. The DNA for the CDR3 is TGTGCCAGCAAAGGACAGGGCCCCGGGGATACGCAGTATTTT. This codes for CASKGQGPGDTQYF.

The chain carries TRBV5-4 and TRBJ2-3; the match to TRBD1 covers 9 bases. Germline CDR1 reads SGHNT; CDR2 reads YYREEE (reference sequence). Trimming removed 4 bases from V and 3 bases from J; junction bases left unmatched: 6. The CDR3 has 15 residues. Here the CDR3 DNA reads TGTGCCAGCAGCGCGGCACAGGGGGCGACAGATACGCAGTATTTT. It encodes CASSAAQGATDTQYF.

This chain connects TRBV27 to TRBJ2-1, with D possibly being TRBD2 (5 bases). Per germline, CDR1 MNHEY and CDR2 SMNVEV (reference sequence). The CDR3 totals 14 residues. V gave up 0 bases and J gave up 9 bases, with 12 bases separating them. The CDR3 coding sequence is TGTGCCAGCAGTTTATCGCCGGGAATCAGTGAGCAGTTCTTC. It codes for CASSLSPGISEQFF.

The chain carries TRBV14 and TRBJ1-3; maybe TRBD1 (5 bases). V gave up 4 bases and J gave up 2 bases, with 9 bases separating them. Looked up from germline, CDR1 is SGHDN and CDR2 is FVKESK. The CDR3 has 14 residues. The CDR3 DNA follows: TGTGCCAGCAGCCGGGGGGGAACTGGAAACACCATATATTTT. Protein product: CASSRGGTGNTIYF.

The V gene is TRBV3-1 (or the pseudogene TRBV3-2), the J gene TRBJ2-7; 9 bases are shared with TRBD1. The V and J ends lost 0 bases and 7 bases, in that order; junction bases with no gene match: 16. Germline assignment: CDR1 LGHDT and CDR2 YNNKEL (reference sequence). The CDR3 runs 18 residues. CDR3 amino acids: CASSQDRRTGDLLREQYF. In nucleotides, the CDR3 is TGTGCCAGCAGCCAAGATCGAAGGACAGGGGATCTCCTACGAGAGCAGTACTTC.

This clone was found once. The J gene is TRBJ2-7, the V gene TRBV12-5; weak D call: TRBD2 (6 bases). This CDR3 is 14 amino acids long. V lost 7 bases and J lost 6, with 19 bases in between. Per germline, CDR1 LGHNT and CDR2 FRNRAP. The CDR3, as DNA: TGTGCTAGTGCCCCTCGTGGGGGAGGTGGCGAGCAGTACTTC. It encodes CASAPRGGGGEQYF. Full variable domain (outside the CDR3, taken from reference TRBV12-5 and TRBJ2-7): DARVTQTPRHKVTEMGQEVTMRCQPILGHNTVFWYRQTMMQGLELLAYFRNRAPLDDSGMPKDRFSAEMPDATLATLKIQPSEPRDSAVYFCASAPRGGGGEQYFGPGTRLTVT.

This chain connects TRBV20-1 to TRBJ1-3; D remains ambiguous. This CDR3 spans 13 amino acids. Germline V CDR1 and CDR2: DFQATT, SNEGSKA (reference sequence). V was shortened by 3 bases and J by 4 bases, with 10 bases between the two germline ends. The CDR3 coding sequence is TGCAGTGCTAGTCTAGCAGGAGGAAACACCATATATTTT. Translating it yields CSASLAGGNTIYF.

This chain links TRBV5-4 with TRBJ1-2, with a possible D match to TRBD1 (6 bases). Germline CDR1 and CDR2: SGHNT and YYREEE (reference sequence). Trimming removed 4 bases at V and 4 bases at J, with 8 bases between. This CDR3 is built from 12 residues. CDR3 nucleotide sequence: TGTGCCAGCAGCCCGGACAGCTATGGCTACACCTTC. It yields the protein CASSPDSYGYTF.

This clone came up once. The chain employs TRBV7-2 and TRBJ2-1, with TRBD2 as a possible D gene (6 bases). V lost 5 bases, J lost 10 bases, and 15 bases lay in between. Germline V CDR1 and CDR2: SGHTA, FQGNSA. CDR3 length: 13 amino acids. CDR3 nucleotide sequence: TGTGCCAGCAGCCTAGGAGCGGGTTCAGAGCAGTTCTTC. Amino acids: CASSLGAGSEQFF.